A selection of T cell receptor beta chains follows, all from one sample in a study of T cells after yellow fever vaccination. TCRdb independently ran MiXCR on the 5' RACE reads; one entry per CDR3 protein. Of hundreds of thousands of distinct CDR3 sequences listed, 5.2% are singletons. The material was CD4+ T cells sorted from PBMCs, obtained on the day of the yellow fever booster vaccination. The receptors derive from a man younger than 35 who received the YFV17D yellow fever vaccine. Each CDR3 is given with its conserved first and last residue. The D gene is left open where the match is weak. Clone size, where shown, is once, few, many, or a class for clones that have expanded.

CDR3 length,J gene,D gene,V gene,clone size,CDR3 DNA,CDR3 protein
13,TRBJ2-5,TRBD2,TRBV20-1,many,TGCAGTGCTAGAATTAGCGGGGGCACGACCCAGTACTTC,CSARISGGTTQYF
15,TRBJ1-6,NA,TRBV20-1,few,TGCAGTGCTAGAGATCCGTCCAGCTATAATTCACCCCTCCACTTT,CSARDPSSYNSPLHF
15,TRBJ2-7,NA,TRBV4-3,many,TGCGCCAGCAGCCTCCGGAGAGGGGGGGCCTACGAGCAGTACTTC,CASSLRRGGAYEQYF
16,TRBJ2-5,TRBD2,TRBV7-8,few,TGTGCCAGCAGCTTATACCTAGCGGGGTCCCAAGAGACCCAGTACTTC,CASSLYLAGSQETQYF
14,TRBJ2-5,NA,TRBV6-2/TRBV6-3,few,TGTGCCAGCAGTTCACAGTGGGCAGGAGAGACCCAGTACTTC,CASSSQWAGETQYF
13,TRBJ1-2,NA,TRBV2,NA,TGTGCGGGATGGGGCAGGGGAATGTTCGGCTACACCTTC,CAGWGRGMFGYTF
12,TRBJ2-1,TRBD1,TRBV10-3,few,TGTGCCATCGGGCGACAGGGTGATGAGCAGTTCTTC,CAIGRQGDEQFF
14,TRBJ1-5,NA,TRBV12-3/TRBV12-4,many,TGTGCCAGCAGTCTTACAGGGACGGTTCAGCCCCAGCATTTT,CASSLTGTVQPQHF
14,TRBJ2-5,NA,TRBV5-1,few,TGCGCCAGCAGCCCCAGACTGGAGGAAGAGACCCAGTACTTC,CASSPRLEEETQYF
15,TRBJ1-3,NA,TRBV7-2,NA,TGTGCCAGCAGCCCATGGGTGGTCGAGGGAAACACCATATATTTT,CASSPWVVEGNTIYF
12,TRBJ1-2,TRBD1,TRBV12-3/TRBV12-4,few,TGTGCCAGCAGTCGGACAGGGGTCGGCTACACCTTC,CASSRTGVGYTF
15,TRBJ2-3,NA,TRBV5-1,many,TGCGCCAGCAGCCTCGAGCGCACCAGCACAGATACGCAGTATTTT,CASSLERTSTDTQYF
14,TRBJ1-1,TRBD1,TRBV18,few,TGTGCCAGCTCAACCCGGACAGGGACGGCTGAAGCTTTCTTT,CASSTRTGTAEAFF
17,TRBJ1-2,TRBD1,TRBV9,NA,TGTGCCAGCAGCGTAGCTCTGCCGGGACAGGGGGCGGGTGGCTACACCTTC,CASSVALPGQGAGGYTF
13,TRBJ1-2,NA,TRBV2,NA,TGTGCCAGCGTTCGAGACAGCGGGAGTGGCTACACCTTC,CASVRDSGSGYTF
15,TRBJ1-5,NA,TRBV20-1,NA,TGCAGTGCTAGAGATGCAGGGAGAGGCAATCAGCCCCAGCATTTT,CSARDAGRGNQPQHF
15,TRBJ2-7,NA,TRBV7-2,NA,TGTGCCAGCAGCTTAGCCCCGGGGGGCGATTACGAGCAGTACTTC,CASSLAPGGDYEQYF
12,TRBJ2-3,NA,TRBV6-2/TRBV6-3,few,TGTGCCAGCAGTGGGGCCAGTGATACGCAGTATTTT,CASSGASDTQYF
12,TRBJ2-7,TRBD1,TRBV7-2,NA,TGTGCCAGCAGCAACAGGGGTCACGAGCAGTACTTC,CASSNRGHEQYF
19,TRBJ2-1,NA,TRBV11-2,NA,TGTGCCAGCAGTCCTTCCGGACAGGGAAGGGACTACACCCACAATGAGCAGTTCTTC,CASSPSGQGRDYTHNEQFF
15,TRBJ1-2,TRBD1,TRBV5-1,few,TGCGCCAGCAGCCCGGGCGGACAGGGACACTATGGCTACACCTTC,CASSPGGQGHYGYTF
13,TRBJ2-7,NA,TRBV11-1,many,TGTGCCAGCAGCCCGTCAGCCCTTTTCGAGCAGTACTTC,CASSPSALFEQYF
17,TRBJ1-6,NA,TRBV6-2/TRBV6-3,NA,TGTGCCAGCAGCTTTCTTCGGACGGGGGCCATAAATTTCCCCCTCCACTTT,CASSFLRTGAINFPLHF
17,TRBJ1-5,NA,TRBV18,few,TGTGCCAGCTCACCCACGGTAGACAGTTATAGCAATCAGCCCCAGCATTTT,CASSPTVDSYSNQPQHF
14,TRBJ2-1,NA,TRBV6-5,NA,TGTGCCAGCGGATTGAAGAGCTCCTACAATGAGCAGTTCTTC,CASGLKSSYNEQFF
16,TRBJ2-7,NA,TRBV10-3,NA,TGTGCCATCAGTTACGGACGGAAAACAATGTCGGGCGAGCAGTACTTC,CAISYGRKTMSGEQYF
13,TRBJ2-5,NA,TRBV20-1,many,TGCAGTGCTAGTAGTGGACCGGCGGAGACCCAGTACTTC,CSASSGPAETQYF
13,TRBJ2-7,TRBD2,TRBV18,NA,TGTGCCAGCTCACGGGGGGGGACGGGAGAGCAGTACTTC,CASSRGGTGEQYF
15,TRBJ2-3,TRBD1,TRBV10-2,many,TGCGCCAGCAGTATTCAGGGGGCGGTCGCAGATACGCAGTATTTT,CASSIQGAVADTQYF
13,TRBJ2-3,TRBD1,TRBV20-1,few,TGCAGTGCTTGGACAGGTGGCACAGATACGCAGTATTTT,CSAWTGGTDTQYF
11,TRBJ2-2,NA,TRBV2,few,TGTGCCAGCAGTGATTACAGGGAGCTGTTTTTT,CASSDYRELFF
16,TRBJ2-3,NA,TRBV4-2,NA,TGTGCCAGCAGCCCGCATCGGGACTCCAAGACAGATACGCAGTATTTT,CASSPHRDSKTDTQYF
14,TRBJ1-2,TRBD1,TRBV27,few,TGTGCCAGCAGTTTCACAGGGGGCCACTATGGCTACACCTTC,CASSFTGGHYGYTF
13,TRBJ1-5,NA,TRBV7-2,NA,TGTGCCAGCAGCTTAGTGGAGAATCAGCCCCAGCATTTT,CASSLVENQPQHF
13,TRBJ1-6,NA,TRBV19,NA,TGTGCCTCCGCCGGGGGTCCGGGCTCAACCCTCCACTTT,CASAGGPGSTLHF
15,TRBJ1-2,TRBD1,TRBV12-3/TRBV12-4,many,TGTGCCAGCAGTTCCCGGGACAGGGAATTCTACGGCTACACCTTC,CASSSRDREFYGYTF
16,TRBJ2-1,NA,TRBV19,NA,TGTGCCAGTAGTATAGCGGAGGTCAGCTCCTACAATGAGCAGTTCTTC,CASSIAEVSSYNEQFF
15,TRBJ2-6,NA,TRBV2,NA,TGTGCCAGCAGTGGGGGACACTCTGGGGCCAACGTCCTGACTTTC,CASSGGHSGANVLTF
16,TRBJ2-2,TRBD2,TRBV5-4,NA,TGTGCCAGCAGCCAGGGAGGGCAGGGGAACACCGGGGAGCTGTTTTTT,CASSQGGQGNTGELFF
16,TRBJ2-5,NA,TRBV5-1,NA,TGCGCCAGCAGCTTGGCCGGAGGGGGGGACCTCAGGGCCCAGTACTTC,CASSLAGGGDLRAQYF
13,TRBJ2-2,NA,TRBV28,many,TGTGCCAGCAGTTTTTACGTGGCCGGGGAGCTGTTTTTT,CASSFYVAGELFF
15,TRBJ2-3,TRBD2,TRBV12-3/TRBV12-4,few,TGTGCCAGCACCCTGGTCGGGGCTAGCGGGGCGGCGCAGTATTTT,CASTLVGASGAAQYF
13,TRBJ2-7,NA,TRBV15,many,TGTGCCACCAGCAGAGATGGCAGGTCCGAGCAGTACTTC,CATSRDGRSEQYF
15,TRBJ1-2,NA,TRBV3-1,NA,TGTGCCAGCAGCCAAACCTGGGACCCGGCTGGTGGCTACACCTTC,CASSQTWDPAGGYTF
14,TRBJ1-6,NA,TRBV7-2,NA,TGTGCCAGCAGGAGAGGTCTCTATAATTCACCCCTCCACTTT,CASRRGLYNSPLHF
18,TRBJ2-3,NA,TRBV3-1,many,TGTGCCAGCAGCCAATGGGGGTTGCGGGGAAGCGGCACAGATACGCAGTATTTT,CASSQWGLRGSGTDTQYF
15,TRBJ1-4,TRBD1,TRBV4-3,few,TGCGCCAGCAGCCAAGAAGGCAGGGGGGGCGAAAAACTGTTTTTT,CASSQEGRGGEKLFF
16,TRBJ2-1,NA,TRBV21-1,few,TGTGCCAGCAGCAAGCCTCCAGGGGTCTCCTACAATGAGCAGTTCTTC,CASSKPPGVSYNEQFF
14,TRBJ1-1,NA,TRBV5-4,NA,TGTGCCAGCAGCCCAGCGACAGTAAACACTGAAGCTTTCTTT,CASSPATVNTEAFF
17,TRBJ2-3,TRBD2,TRBV20-1,NA,TGCAGTGCTATCGGCCTAGCGGGGGACGTTGGCACAGATACGCAGTATTTT,CSAIGLAGDVGTDTQYF
15,TRBJ1-4,NA,TRBV28,many,TGTGCCAGCAGTTTATTGGGCGGGGGAGGCGAAAAACTGTTTTTT,CASSLLGGGGEKLFF
17,TRBJ1-5,TRBD1,TRBV11-2,NA,TGTGCCAGCAGCCACGACGTAACGAGGGGGCACAGTCAGCCCCAGCATTTT,CASSHDVTRGHSQPQHF
13,TRBJ1-2,NA,TRBV12-3/TRBV12-4,many,TGTGCCAGCAGTCAATGGACAGACTATGGCTACACCTTC,CASSQWTDYGYTF
17,TRBJ1-2,TRBD1,TRBV4-3,NA,TGCGCCAGCAGCTTTCGACAGGGGGGAACAGTTTACTATGGCTACACCTTC,CASSFRQGGTVYYGYTF
14,TRBJ1-2,TRBD1,TRBV19,NA,TGTGCCACCGGGACAGGGCCTAATAACTATGGCTACACCTTC,CATGTGPNNYGYTF
15,TRBJ2-3,NA,TRBV7-2,many,TGTGCCAGCAGCTTAGGGCAGCCGATCACAGATACGCAGTATTTT,CASSLGQPITDTQYF
14,TRBJ2-3,NA,TRBV29-1,many,TGCAGCGTTGTCGTGTCGGGGTCCACAGATACGCAGTATTTT,CSVVVSGSTDTQYF